The 10 T cell receptor beta chains given below trace back to one sample, sequenced in a study of OX40 agonist ivuxolimab in advanced cancers. Measured with immunoSEQ multiplex PCR; TCRdb has only the in-frame clones, and not every one. The sample lists about 59,000 clones, about 87% occurring once. Sequencing used CD4+ or CD8+ T cells sorted from blood, obtained in a trial of the OX40 agonist ivuxolimab. These receptors originate from an adult with an advanced solid tumor such as melanoma, head and neck, liver or kidney cancer.

The genes are TRBV7-9 and TRBJ2-6; no clear D. Trimming cost V 5 bases and J 3 bases, with 20 bases left between them. Germline V gives CDR1 SEHNR, CDR2 FQNEAQ (reference sequence). The CDR3 contains 18 residues. CDR3 in DNA: TGTGCCAGCAGCCCGACCCCAAGCACGGCGGTTGGGGCCAACGTCCTGACTTTC. Its protein product is CASSPTPSTAVGANVLTF.

This clone was found once. The rearrangement links TRBV6-5 to TRBJ1-2; 7 nucleotides agree with TRBD1. V gave up 2 bases and J gave up 6 bases; unmatched junction bases: 6. This CDR3 comprises 14 residues. The germline V gene encodes CDR1 MNHEY and CDR2 SVGAGI. CDR3 DNA sequence: TGTGCCAGCAGTTACCAGACAGGGTTGAATGGCTACACCTTC. Protein sequence: CASSYQTGLNGYTF.

With regard to this clone: Other DNA sequences from this sample encode an identical CDR3 as well. The CDR3 is CASSGGYTEAFF. As DNA, the CDR3 is TGTGCCAGCTCGGGGGGGTACACTGAAGCTTTCTTT. The chain couples TRBV2 to TRBJ1-1, with a weak D call TRBD1 (5 bases). The germline gives CDR1 SNHLY, CDR2 FYNNEI. The V and J ends lost 8 bases and 3 bases respectively, with 10 bases between them. The CDR3 is 12 amino acids.

V and J are TRBV30 and TRBJ2-7; the D gene is possibly TRBD2 (6 bases). CDR3 length equals 14 residues. V lost 1 base, J lost 4 bases, and 14 bases lay in between. Germline CDR1 and CDR2: GTSNPN and SVGIG (reference sequence). CDR3 protein: CAWSDPSGLYEQYF. In DNA, the CDR3 is TGTGCCTGGAGTGACCCTTCGGGACTTTACGAGCAGTACTTC. The whole variable domain, filled in from reference TRBV30 and TRBJ2-7, reads SQTIHQWPATLVQPVGSPLSLECTVEGTSNPNLYWYRQAAGRGLQLLFYSVGIGQISSEVPQNLSASRPQDRQFILSSKKLLLSDSGFYLCAWSDPSGLYEQYFGPGTRLTVT.

The count of this clone is one. The chain has TRBV6-5 and TRBJ2-5; D gene uncertain. The germline gives CDR1 MNHEY, CDR2 SVGAGI. V lost 6 bases and J 5 bases, leaving 10 bases between the germline ends. The CDR3 spans 12 residues. The CDR3 is CASRRSGETQYF. The CDR3 nucleotides read TGTGCCAGCAGACGGTCGGGTGAGACCCAGTACTTC.

The rearrangement joins TRBV6-1 to TRBJ2-5, with unresolved D. Germline V gives CDR1 MNHNS, CDR2 SASEGT. The CDR3 loop spans 14 amino acids. V was clipped by 5 bases and J by 0 bases, with 10 bases between them. CDR3 region: CASSQDRYQETQYF. The CDR3 coding sequence is TGTGCCAGCAGTCAGGACCGGTACCAAGAGACCCAGTACTTC.

The gene calls are TRBV7-9 and TRBJ2-1; 9 bases align to TRBD2. V lost 1 base and J lost 6; bases outside the gene matches: 4. The CDR3 runs to 15 residues. Germline V CDR1 and CDR2: SEHNR, FQNEAQ (reference sequence). The CDR3: CASSLGAGGLNEQFF. The CDR3, as DNA: TGTGCCAGCAGCTTAGGCGCGGGAGGGCTCAATGAGCAGTTCTTC.

The V call is TRBV5-6, the J call TRBJ2-2, with 13 bases aligning to TRBD2. From germline, CDR1 is SGHDT and CDR2 YYEEEE. The CDR3 runs 16 residues. Trimming at V came to 3 bases and at J to 6 bases, leaving 5 bases not matched to a gene. This chain's CDR3 is CASSWPGLAGAGELFF. The CDR3 nucleotides read TGTGCCAGCAGCTGGCCCGGACTAGCGGGAGCCGGGGAGCTGTTTTTT. The entire variable domain, with the rest obtained from reference TRBV5-6 and TRBJ2-2, is as follows: DAGVTQSPTHLIKTRGQQVTLRCSPKSGHDTVSWYQQALGQGPQFIFQYYEEEERQRGNFPDRFSGHQFPNYSSELNVNALLLGDSALYLCASSWPGLAGAGELFFGEGSRLTVL.

The V call is TRBV28, the J call TRBJ1-1; D possibly corresponds to TRBD1 (5 bases). The CDR3 is made up of 14 amino acids. V was cut by 6 bases and J by 0 bases, with 11 bases left in between. Germline CDR1 and CDR2: MDHEN and SYDVKM. The CDR3 loop is CASSYGGVNTEAFF. DNA for the CDR3: TGTGCCAGCAGCTACGGGGGGGTGAACACTGAAGCTTTCTTT.

The chain recombines TRBV11-2 with TRBJ2-7; D might be TRBD1 (5 bases). Germline values: CDR1 SGHAT, CDR2 FQNNGV. This CDR3 contains 13 residues. Trimming took 5 bases from V and 6 from J, leaving 14 bases between them. CDR3: CASSPSQASEQYF. CDR3 coding DNA: TGTGCCAGCAGCCCGTCACAGGCGTCCGAGCAGTACTTC.